These T cell receptor beta chains were read from a single sample in a study of T cell responses to AZD1222 COVID-19 vaccine. Generated by immunoSEQ multiplex PCR, the TCRdb table keeps only in-frame clones and is missing some. This table holds about 140,000 clones, less than 95% found once. The starting material was peripheral blood, obtained on day 0 of AZD1222 vaccination. Receptors originate from an adult in good health. The CDR3 runs from the conserved cysteine through the conserved F or W. The D gene is left open where the match is weak. Clone size appears in some rows only: once, few, many, or a class for an expanded clone.

j_call | v_call | d_call | clone_size | cdr3_length | cdr3_nt | cdr3_aa
TRBJ2-6 | TRBV5-1 | TRBD1 | . | 18 | TGCGCCAGCAGCTTGGATGGGACAGGGCGGACTGGGGCCAACGTCCTGACTTTC | CASSLDGTGRTGANVLTF
TRBJ2-3 | TRBV15 | . | . | 15 | TGTGCCACCAGCAGAGATCGACTAGTCACAGATACGCAGTATTTT | CATSRDRLVTDTQYF
TRBJ2-1 | TRBV11-3 | TRBD2 | . | 19 | TGTGCCAGCAGCTTAGATCTCTGGGGACTAGAAAGCTCCTACAATGAGCAGTTCTTC | CASSLDLWGLESSYNEQFF
TRBJ2-1 | TRBV9 | TRBD1 | . | 15 | TGTGCCAGCAGCCCCCCGGGACAGGGGTACGGTGAGCAGTTCTTC | CASSPPGQGYGEQFF
TRBJ2-1 | TRBV5-6 | . | once | 15 | TGTGCCAGCAGCTTGTCATCGGGCGGACACAATGAGCAGTTCTTC | CASSLSSGGHNEQFF
TRBJ1-2 | TRBV19 | . | once | 14 | TGTGCCAGTAGTATTCCCGGGACATTTAATGGCTACACCTTC | CASSIPGTFNGYTF
TRBJ1-1 | TRBV15 | . | . | 12 | TGTGCCACCAGCAGAGATGGGTCTGAAGCTTTCTTT | CATSRDGSEAFF
TRBJ2-5 | TRBV9 | TRBD2 | . | 18 | TGTGCCAGCAGCCCCCCGGGACTAGCGGATCAGTACCAAGAGACCCAGTACTTC | CASSPPGLADQYQETQYF
TRBJ2-2 | TRBV30 | TRBD1 | . | 15 | TGTGCCTGGGAGTCGGGGACAGGGAACACCGGGGAGCTGTTTTTT | CAWESGTGNTGELFF
TRBJ1-5 | TRBV12-3/TRBV12-4 | . | . | 12 | TGTGCCAGCTCTTCCCGGGGACAGCCCCAGCATTTT | CASSSRGQPQHF
TRBJ2-2 | TRBV19 | TRBD2 | many | 16 | TGTGCCAGTCAGGGACTAGCGGGAGTCGTGACCGGGGAGCTGTTTTTT | CASQGLAGVVTGELFF
TRBJ2-3 | TRBV10-3 | . | . | 14 | TGTGCCATCAGCCGGGACAAGAGCACAGATACGCAGTATTTT | CAISRDKSTDTQYF
TRBJ1-1 | TRBV5-6 | . | . | 17 | TGTGCCAGCAGCCCCCCGCTTGGGGGCATCTTTGACACTGAAGCTTTCTTT | CASSPPLGGIFDTEAFF
TRBJ1-1 | TRBV9 | . | . | 14 | TGTGCCAGCAGCGTAGAAGGTCGCAACACTGAAGCTTTCTTT | CASSVEGRNTEAFF
TRBJ2-3 | TRBV5-4 | . | few | 15 | TGTGCCAGCAGCTTAGGAGGGGCGGGCACAGATACGCAGTATTTT | CASSLGGAGTDTQYF
TRBJ2-3 | TRBV7-3 | . | . | 13 | TGTGCCAGCAGCTCCGATGGGACAGATACGCAGTATTTT | CASSSDGTDTQYF
TRBJ1-2 | TRBV6-1 | . | . | 15 | TGTGCCAGCAGTGAAGCGCTTTCCGGGGTTTGGGGCTACACCTTC | CASSEALSGVWGYTF
TRBJ2-2 | TRBV5-5 | . | . | 15 | TGTGCCAGCTTCGGAGGTCGCGCGTGGACCGGGGAGCTGTTTTTT | CASFGGRAWTGELFF
TRBJ1-5 | TRBV27 | . | . | 16 | TGTGCCAGCAACCCCGTAGGGGTTTATAGCAATCAGCCCCAGCATTTT | CASNPVGVYSNQPQHF
TRBJ1-5 | TRBV6-2/TRBV6-3 | TRBD1 | . | 18 | TGTGCCAGCAGTTCTGGACAGGGACGCATCCCTAGCAATCAGCCCCAGCATTTT | CASSSGQGRIPSNQPQHF
TRBJ1-5 | TRBV7-2 | . | . | 14 | TGTGCCAGCAGCGGCTCCAATTGGAATCAGCCCCAGCATTTT | CASSGSNWNQPQHF
TRBJ2-6 | TRBV11-2 | . | . | 16 | TGTGCCAGCAGCTTAGTAGGTCTCTCTGGGGCCAACGTCCTGACTTTC | CASSLVGLSGANVLTF
TRBJ1-4 | TRBV6-5 | TRBD1 | . | 15 | TGTGCCAGTTCAAGAGGGGGCGTTGGTAATGAAAAACTGTTTTTT | CASSRGGVGNEKLFF
TRBJ2-1 | TRBV6-2/TRBV6-3 | TRBD2 | . | 15 | TGTGCCAGCAGTCGCTCCGGGGGGGCATACAATGAGCAGTTCTTC | CASSRSGGAYNEQFF
TRBJ2-3 | TRBV29-1 | TRBD2 | . | 14 | TGCAGCGTTGAGGCTAGCGGGAACACAGATACGCAGTATTTT | CSVEASGNTDTQYF
TRBJ2-1 | TRBV5-1 | . | . | 15 | TGCGCCAGCAGCTTGGGGGAGTATTGGGGCAATGAGCAGTTCTTC | CASSLGEYWGNEQFF
TRBJ2-5 | TRBV28 | . | few | 15 | TGTGCCAGCAGTTTAGGTTTTGGGGGCAAAGAGACCCAGTACTTC | CASSLGFGGKETQYF
TRBJ1-2 | TRBV27 | . | . | 14 | TGTGCCAGCAGGGGTGGCGGGGTCAACTATGGCTACACCTTC | CASRGGGVNYGYTF
TRBJ1-2 | TRBV12-5 | . | . | 14 | TGTGCTAGTGGTTTCATTCAGCGCGGCTATGGCTACACCTTC | CASGFIQRGYGYTF
TRBJ1-2 | TRBV6-1 | . | . | 14 | TGTGCCAGCAGTGAAGCGGAGGGAGGCTATGGCTACACCTTC | CASSEAEGGYGYTF
TRBJ2-5 | TRBV3-1/TRBV3-2 | . | . | 15 | TGTGCCAGCAGCCAAGAGAAATCTTCCGGGGGGACCCAGTACTTC | CASSQEKSSGGTQYF
TRBJ1-1 | TRBV19 | . | . | 13 | TGTGCCAGTAGGGAGGGCGGGAACACTGAAGCTTTCTTT | CASREGGNTEAFF
TRBJ1-6 | TRBV19 | . | . | 15 | TGTGCCAGTAGTCCGGGGAGCCTCTATAATTCACCCCTCCACTTT | CASSPGSLYNSPLHF
TRBJ2-1 | TRBV11-1 | TRBD2 | . | 15 | TGTGCCAGCAGCAACCTAGCGGGGGGGCTCAATGAGCAGTTCTTC | CASSNLAGGLNEQFF
TRBJ1-2 | TRBV27 | TRBD1 | . | 15 | TGTGCCAGCAGTCCGGGGACAGCGGGTAACTATGGCTACACCTTC | CASSPGTAGNYGYTF
TRBJ1-3 | TRBV19 | TRBD1 | . | 14 | TGTGCCAGCATAAGACAGGGGGCTGGAAACACCATATATTTT | CASIRQGAGNTIYF
TRBJ2-1 | TRBV12-5 | TRBD2 | . | 15 | TGTGCTAGTGGACAGACTAGCGGGGGCTACAATGAGCAGTTCTTC | CASGQTSGGYNEQFF
TRBJ2-3 | TRBV5-4 | . | . | 15 | TGTGCCAGCAGGATTTTCGGGCGGGGAATGGATACGCAGTATTTT | CASRIFGRGMDTQYF
TRBJ2-5 | TRBV18 | . | . | 14 | TGTGCCAGCTCACCAGGGACCTACCAAGAGACCCAGTACTTC | CASSPGTYQETQYF
TRBJ2-3 | TRBV7-2 | . | few | 13 | TGTGCCAGCAGCAGGCTAGGGGTAGATACGCAGTATTTT | CASSRLGVDTQYF
TRBJ2-1 | TRBV20-1 | . | . | 10 | TGCAGTGTTCCACGCAATGAGCAGTTCTTC | CSVPRNEQFF
TRBJ2-4 | TRBV7-3 | . | . | 16 | TGTGCCAGCAGCCTCGGGCAGGAGCTAGCCAAAAACATTCAGTACTTC | CASSLGQELAKNIQYF
TRBJ1-6 | TRBV28 | TRBD1 | . | 17 | TGTGCCAGCACCGAACCGGGACAGGGATGGTCCGGATCACCCCTCCACTTT | CASTEPGQGWSGSPLHF
TRBJ1-3 | TRBV19 | TRBD1 | . | 17 | TGTGCCAGCACTCGTCCGGGGACAGCGCACTCTGGAAACACCATATATTTT | CASTRPGTAHSGNTIYF
TRBJ1-1 | TRBV5-3 | TRBD1 | . | 13 | TGTGCCAGAAGCTTGAACAGGGGGCGAGGTGCTTTCTTT | CARSLNRGRGAFF
TRBJ2-3 | TRBV28 | TRBD2 | few | 14 | TGTGCCAGCACCTCGGGACTAGGTTTAGATACGCAGTATTTT | CASTSGLGLDTQYF
TRBJ2-1 | TRBV29-1 | TRBD2 | few | 15 | TGCAGCGCCCGTAGACCTAGCGGGCCATACAATGAGCAGTTCTTC | CSARRPSGPYNEQFF
TRBJ2-5 | TRBV6-5 | . | . | 14 | TGTGCCACCAAAGCCTTCAGCGGAGAAGAGACCCAGTACTTC | CATKAFSGEETQYF
TRBJ2-1 | TRBV2 | . | . | 11 | TGTGCCAACAGGGTGCAGAATGAGCAGTTCTTC | CANRVQNEQFF
TRBJ2-3 | TRBV3-1/TRBV3-2 | TRBD2 | . | 18 | TGTGCCAGCAGCCAAGATCCAGGCGGGGGGGCCGGCACAGATACGCAGTATTTT | CASSQDPGGGAGTDTQYF
TRBJ2-2 | TRBV19 | . | . | 17 | TGTGCCACCAAACACGGAGAGCTTGCCGCGAACACCGGGGAGCTGTTTTTT | CATKHGELAANTGELFF
TRBJ1-6 | TRBV7-2 | . | . | 14 | TGTGCCAGCAGCCGCGGGGGGGGTAACTCACCCCTCCACTTT | CASSRGGGNSPLHF
TRBJ1-6 | TRBV23-1 | . | . | 13 | TGCGCCAGCAGTACAGGGTTAGGTTCACCCCTCCACTTT | CASSTGLGSPLHF
TRBJ1-1 | TRBV3-1/TRBV3-2 | . | . | 13 | TGTGCCAGCAGCCAGGGTAGGGGCACTGAAGCTTTCTTT | CASSQGRGTEAFF
TRBJ2-2 | TRBV4-1 | TRBD2 | . | 16 | TGCGCCACCAGCAAAACTAGCGGGGGCAACACCGGGGAGCTGTTTTTT | CATSKTSGGNTGELFF